This entry lists 27 T cell receptor beta chains sequenced from one sample in a study of cytomegalovirus exposure and HLA in healthy donors. Sequencing was performed with immunoSEQ multiplex PCR; in TCRdb, only in-frame clones are kept and a portion is missing. This sample yields 140,000 to 150,000 clones, of which around 93% are seen a single time; over 1.5% belongs to the top ten. Sample: PBMCs. Source of these receptors: a man aged 18 to 29 in good health and CMV-seropositive.

This clone came up once. The rearrangement uses TRBV5-1 and TRBJ1-2; D may be TRBD1 (6 bases). This CDR3 contains 15 residues. With 3 bases removed from V and 4 bases from J, the gap between germline ends came to 16 bases. Germline lookup yields CDR1 SGHRS and CDR2 YFSETQ. The chain's CDR3 is CASSSNRAGGYGYTF. CDR3 sequence (DNA): TGCGCCAGCAGCTCCAACAGGGCTGGGGGCTATGGCTACACCTTC.

J is TRBJ1-2 and V is TRBV4-1, with 7 positions matching TRBD1. The CDR3 has 15 residues. V trimming: 4 bases; J trimming: 4 bases; junction bases outside the gene matches: 9. The V gene's germline CDR1 is MGHRA and CDR2 YSYEKL. CDR3 in DNA: TGCGCCAGCAGCCGAGACAGGGCTTTTACCTATGGCTACACCTTC. Encoded protein: CASSRDRAFTYGYTF.

The CDR3 sequence is CASSPTGDAYEQYF. The CDR3 region has the DNA TGTGCCAGCAGCCCGACGGGGGACGCCTACGAGCAGTACTTC. J is TRBJ2-7 and V is TRBV5-4, with a tentative D call TRBD2 (6 bases). V gave up 4 bases and J gave up 2 bases, with 13 bases separating them. The CDR3 length is 14 residues. CDR1 is SGHNT, CDR2 YYREEE, per germline (reference sequence).

The chain recombines TRBV5-1 with TRBJ2-7, with TRBD2 matching 7 bases. Germline CDR1 SGHRS, CDR2 YFSETQ. The V and J ends lost 3 bases and 1 base, in that order; junction bases with no gene match: 7. The CDR3 is 15 residues long. DNA of the CDR3: TGCGCCAGCAGCTCGGGACTATACCCATCCTACGAGCAGTACTTC. Protein: CASSSGLYPSYEQYF.

This chain connects TRBV13 to TRBJ2-1, with 13 bases aligning to TRBD2. The CDR3 covers 15 residues. Trimming removed 1 base from V and 9 bases from J; junction bases left unmatched: 3. Germline V lookup: CDR1 PRHDT, CDR2 FYEKMQ (reference sequence). CDR3 in amino acids: CASSLAGTSGTEQFF. The CDR3 nucleotides are TGTGCCAGCAGCTTAGCCGGGACTAGCGGGACTGAGCAGTTCTTC.

This rearrangement joins TRBV7-9 to TRBJ1-3, with D uncertain. Germline V lookup: CDR1 SEHNR, CDR2 FQNEAQ (reference sequence). The CDR3 consists of 11 residues. The V gene lost 9 bases and the J gene lost 4 bases, with 7 bases spanning the gap. The CDR3 DNA reads TGTGCCAGTCGGGAGGGAAACACCATATATTTT. Translated: CASREGNTIYF.

V and J are TRBV9 and TRBJ1-1, with D unresolved. Germline V CDR1 and CDR2: SGDLS, YYNGEE. This CDR3 contains 16 residues. V lost 0 bases, J lost 3 bases, and 15 bases lay in between. DNA for the CDR3: TGTGCCAGCAGCGTAGACCCTGAGGGAGGCGACACTGAAGCTTTCTTT. Translation: CASSVDPEGGDTEAFF.

The chain links TRBV4-1 to TRBJ2-7; 7 positions match TRBD2. The germline gives CDR1 MGHRA, CDR2 YSYEKL. This CDR3 region has 15 residues. J was trimmed by 0 bases and V by 3 bases; bases with no gene match: 5. The CDR3 DNA sequence: TGCGCCAGCAGCCAGACTTCGGGGGGCTCCTACGAGCAGTACTTC. This translates into CASSQTSGGSYEQYF.

The CDR3 reads CASSLAGEGYTF. DNA of the CDR3: TGTGCCAGCAGCTTGGCGGGGGAAGGCTACACCTTC. The chain combines TRBV5-6 with TRBJ1-2, with D possibly TRBD1 on 5 matching bases. Germline CDR1 is SGHDT and CDR2 is YYEEEE. Trimming removed 0 bases from V and 8 bases from J, with 8 bases in between. CDR3 size: 12 residues.

The chain employs TRBV6-1 and TRBJ2-1; D is undetermined. This CDR3 region has 12 residues. V was clipped by 6 bases and J by 4 bases, with 7 bases between them. From germline, CDR1 is MNHNS and CDR2 SASEGT. The CDR3, as DNA: TGTGCCAGCAGCCAAACTTACAATGAGCAGTTCTTC. Amino acid sequence: CASSQTYNEQFF.

The chain couples TRBV7-9 to TRBJ2-1; D is perhaps TRBD2 (6 bases). With 7 bases removed from V and 9 bases from J, the gap between germline ends came to 10 bases. This CDR3 comprises 11 residues. The germline V gene encodes CDR1 SEHNR and CDR2 FQNEAQ (reference sequence). CDR3 in DNA: TGTGCCAGCATTCTGGGGGGTGAGCAGTTCTTC. Protein sequence: CASILGGEQFF.

This clone was picked up a small number of times. The chain has TRBV5-1 and TRBJ2-7; D is possibly TRBD1 (6 bases). The germline CDR1 and CDR2 sequences are SGHRS and YFSETQ. This CDR3 spans 15 amino acids. The ends were cut back, 0 bases at V and 3 bases at J, with 13 bases in the middle. For the CDR3, the DNA is TGCGCCAGCAGCTTGGACTTCGGACAGATCTACGAGCAGTACTTC. Translating it yields CASSLDFGQIYEQYF.

The chain couples TRBV5-1 to TRBJ2-2; 10 bases match TRBD2. CDR3 size: 16 residues. V dropped 5 bases and J dropped 0; count of bases not matched to a gene: 4. CDR1 and CDR2 (germline): SGHRS, YFSETQ. The DNA for the CDR3 is TGCGCCAGCAGACCCGGGACTAGCGCGAACACCGGGGAGCTGTTTTTT. Translating it yields CASRPGTSANTGELFF.

V is TRBV10-3 and J is TRBJ2-3; TRBD2 matches at 10 bases. The CDR3 totals 15 residues. Germline trimming cut 4 bases from V and 3 bases from J; bases unmatched to any gene: 4. Germline CDR1 and CDR2: ENHRY and SYGVKD. CDR3 in amino acids: CAISGGTSATDTQYF. CDR3 bases: TGTGCCATCAGTGGCGGGACTAGCGCAACAGATACGCAGTATTTT.

This rearrangement joins TRBV2 to TRBJ1-2; 7 bases line up with TRBD1. The CDR3 covers 13 residues. Germline CDR1 is SNHLY and CDR2 is FYNNEI. The J segment lost 4 bases and the V segment lost 7 bases, leaving 6 bases of the junction unmatched. In DNA form, the CDR3 reads TGTGCCAGCACTACAGGGGTTGTCTATGGCTACACCTTC. Amino acids: CASTTGVVYGYTF.

This chain uses TRBV6-5 with TRBJ2-7, with 8 bases aligning to TRBD1. The V segment lost 7 bases and the J segment 5 bases; nucleotides outside the gene matches: 10. Germline CDR1 MNHEY, CDR2 SVGAGI. The CDR3 spans 14 residues. Here the CDR3 DNA reads TGTGCCAGCAAACAGGGACAGGCTCGGGACGAGCAGTACTTC. Its translation is CASKQGQARDEQYF.

This chain connects TRBV9 to TRBJ2-7, with TRBD2 as a possible D gene (5 bases). The length of the CDR3 is 13 residues. Trimming pared 0 bases from V and 3 bases from J, leaving 7 bases between. Germline values: CDR1 SGDLS, CDR2 YYNGEE. CDR3 residues: CASSVESGYEQYF. CDR3 nucleotide sequence: TGTGCCAGCAGCGTAGAGAGCGGCTACGAGCAGTACTTC.

Details on this clone: This specimen includes other DNA sequences encoding the same CDR3. The chain carries TRBV7-9 and TRBJ1-1; a possible D gene is TRBD1 (5 bases). The CDR3 runs 12 residues. Germline V gene sequence: CDR1 SEHNR, CDR2 FQNEAQ (reference sequence). V lost 5 bases to trimming and J lost 5 bases, with 9 bases between them. The CDR3 DNA reads TGTGCCAGCAGCCGCGGGGGTACTGAAGCTTTCTTT. Translation gives CASSRGGTEAFF.

The V and J genes are TRBV14 and TRBJ2-4, with 12 nucleotides matching TRBD1. Germline loops: CDR1 SGHDN, CDR2 FVKESK. The CDR3 contains 16 residues. V trimming: 3 bases; J trimming: 9 bases; junction bases outside the gene matches: 9. The CDR3, as DNA: TGTGCCAGCAGCCAGGGACAGGGGGCCCTCCCCGGCATTCAGTACTTC. Protein product: CASSQGQGALPGIQYF.

The chain links TRBV11-2 to TRBJ2-1, with D maybe TRBD2 (6 bases). The CDR3 is 16 residues long. Germline lookup yields CDR1 SGHAT and CDR2 FQNNGV. V was clipped by 4 bases and J by 4 bases, with 17 bases between them. The CDR3 loop is CASSYGTRGTYNEQFF. CDR3 nucleotides: TGTGCCAGCAGCTACGGGACTCGAGGCACTTACAATGAGCAGTTCTTC. Full variable domain (rest looked up from reference TRBV11-2 and TRBJ2-1): EAGVAQSPRYKIIEKRQSVAFWCNPISGHATLYWYQQILGQGPKLLIQFQNNGVVDDSQLPKDRFSAERLKGVDSTLKIQPAKLEDSAVYLCASSYGTRGTYNEQFFGPGTRLTVL.

The chain couples TRBV19 to TRBJ2-7; possibly TRBD2 for D (6 bases). Trimming pared 1 base from V and 7 bases from J, leaving 20 bases between. The CDR3 totals 16 residues. Germline V CDR1 and CDR2: LNHDA, SQIVND (reference sequence). The CDR3 here is CASSIAEPTGLPEQYF. CDR3 nucleotides: TGTGCCAGTAGTATAGCAGAGCCTACGGGACTCCCTGAGCAGTACTTC.

V gene TRBV4-1 combines with J gene TRBJ2-2; 7 positions match TRBD1. The CDR3 runs 16 residues. The J segment lost 2 bases and the V segment lost 1 base, leaving 4 bases of the junction unmatched. Germline CDR1 is MGHRA and CDR2 is YSYEKL. The CDR3 DNA sequence: TGCGCCAGCAGCCAAGGCCCAGGGGGAAACACCGGGGAGCTGTTTTTT. Protein product: CASSQGPGGNTGELFF.

This sequence joins TRBV15 and TRBJ1-4; TRBD1 might be the D (5 bases). Deletions cut 5 bases from V and 1 base from J, with 17 bases between. This CDR3 comprises 17 residues. Germline CDR1 LNHNV, CDR2 YYDKDF (reference sequence). CDR3 residues: CATSFSGGLRTNEKLFF. In DNA, the CDR3 is TGTGCCACCAGCTTCTCCGGGGGTCTGAGAACTAATGAAAAACTGTTTTTT.

V usage is TRBV28 and J usage is TRBJ1-5; 12 bases are shared with TRBD1. The CDR3 covers 16 residues. Germline loops: CDR1 MDHEN, CDR2 SYDVKM. The V gene end was trimmed by 6 bases and the J gene end by 6 bases; junction bases not matched to a gene: 9. This CDR3 reads CASSPAGTGGGQPQHF. CDR3 coding DNA: TGTGCCAGCAGCCCAGCCGGGACAGGGGGCGGTCAGCCCCAGCATTTT.

A single count supports this clone. V is TRBV5-1 and J is TRBJ2-7, with TRBD2 identical over 13 bases. The trim removed 7 bases at V and 6 bases at J, leaving 7 bases unmatched. CDR1 is SGHRS and CDR2 is YFSETQ in the germline V gene. The CDR3 is 14 amino acids. CDR3 sequence: CASSGLAGVLEQYF. The DNA of the CDR3 is TGCGCCAGCTCTGGACTAGCGGGAGTGCTCGAGCAGTACTTC.

This chain joins TRBV6-1 and TRBJ1-2; a weak D match, TRBD1 (5 bases). Germline V gene sequence: CDR1 MNHNS, CDR2 SASEGT. The CDR3 sequence is 15 residues long. With 5 bases removed from V and 0 bases from J, the gap between germline ends came to 13 bases. The CDR3 protein is CASSWDLRANYGYTF. The CDR3 DNA reads as TGTGCCAGCAGTTGGGACTTAAGAGCTAACTATGGCTACACCTTC.

This chain joins TRBV21-1 and TRBJ1-1; the D call in the table, TRBD1, was not verified against the DNA. TRBV21-1 is a pseudogene locus. The CDR3 loop spans 14 amino acids. CDR3 nucleotide sequence: TGTGCCAGCAGCAAAGGTAAACAGGAGTTAGAAGCTTTCTTT. It specifies CASSKGKQELEAFF.